This T cell receptor (beta chain) was profiled in a study of T cells in Graves' hyperthyroidism and ophthalmopathy. Uncontrolled infections, other autoimmune diseases, pregnancy or lactation led to exclusion of patients. This clonotype was found many times. The antigen is undetermined. Whole-study findings and limits: In the blood, most expanded thyroid clonotypes above 0.001 appeared as well. Ophthalmopathy onset followed model prediction by a median around 6.9 months.

What was amplified from RNA transcripts were TCR beta CDR3 regions. First-round RT-PCR with HTBI primers amplified the TCR CDR3 region. TCRdb ran MiXCR on the multiplex PCR reads and lists one entry per CDR3 protein. The sample lists fewer than 350,000 distinct CDR3 sequences; around 15% were seen once. V gave up 6 bases and J gave up 9 bases, with 18 bases separating them. Germline CDR1 and CDR2: SGHNT and YENEEA. The CDR3 is made up of 14 amino acids. This sequence joins TRBV11-3 and TRBJ2-1; perhaps TRBD1 as D (5 bases). The TCR originated in a woman aged 45-59 years with Graves' hyperthyroidism that later progressed to Graves' ophthalmopathy. Sequenced material: blood. This CDR3 reads CASSFGLGRSEQFF. The CDR3 nucleotides are TGTGCCAGCAGTTTTGGCTTGGGGCGTAGTGAGCAGTTCTTC.